The present T cell receptor beta chain was sequenced within a study of control samples from healthy donors and cancer patients. Sequencing was performed with immunoSEQ multiplex PCR; in TCRdb, only in-frame clones are kept and a portion is missing. The sample includes 170,000 or so clones, approximately 93% of them seen just once. Germline-derived CDR1 and CDR2 are LNHDA and SQIVND (reference sequence). Trimming at V came to 7 bases and at J to 0 bases, leaving 8 bases not matched to a gene. The CDR3 length is 15 residues. This chain links TRBV19 with TRBJ1-2; 7 nucleotides agree with TRBD1. The sequencing sample was made of blood. The clonotype comes from a woman between 35 and 50 years old in good health. This CDR3 is CASIRDRATNYGYTF. The CDR3, as DNA: TGTGCCAGTATTCGCGACAGGGCTACTAACTATGGCTACACCTTC.